Described below is a single T cell receptor beta chain sequence and its context. The antigen it recognizes is unknown. Base-call qualities are not available, and no considerably larger clone is one nucleotide away. The data belong to a study of Graves' ophthalmopathy and Graves' hyperthyroidism (dated by TCRdb to about 2018). Regarding the research as a whole: Hyperthyroidism was considered stable if no progression to ophthalmopathy occurred within 18 months of follow-up. The independent validation cohort included approximately 19 hyperthyroidism patients plus 17 patients who later progressed from hyperthyroidism to ophthalmopathy. To tell Graves' ophthalmopathy apart from Graves' hyperthyroidism, and to predict which patients would progress to ophthalmopathy, the study relied on TCR beta repertoire signatures. To explore V-J signatures distinguishing ophthalmopathy from hyperthyroidism, a discovery set of 100 patients (43 ophthalmopathy, some 55 stable hyperthyroidism) was enrolled. In over 5 hyperthyroidism patients, the T-cell repertoire of thyroid tissue was compared with the T-cell repertoire of blood. In total, around 140 blood samples were TCR-sequenced: approximately 40 ophthalmopathy, approximately 75 hyperthyroidism and roughly 17 hyperthyroidism-to-ophthalmopathy patients. After sampling, hyperthyroidism patients received methimazole starting at 30 mg daily, and ophthalmopathy patients received high-dose intravenous methylprednisolone.

For repertoire sequencing, TCR beta CDR3 regions were amplified from RNA transcripts. A first-round RT-PCR used HTBI primers with the Qiagen OneStep RT-PCR kit, followed by a second-round multiplex PCR, size selection and purification. Sequencing of the libraries was carried out on an Illumina HiSeq2000 in paired-end mode with 100 bp reads. The published analysis was carried out like this. SOAPnuke was used for read processing, and reads with adapters, uncalled bases, a mean Phred below 15, or no exact constant-primer or identifier match were discarded. COPE v1.2.5 was used to merge the high-quality paired reads. Unique nucleotide sequences were defined as clonotypes and aligned to IMGT TRB V, D and J references using MiTCR v1.1. The analysis was limited to V-J combinations with a frequency above 0.0001, which together covered approximately 99% of repertoires. A TCR clonal expansion and chaos score per V-J combination was defined as the ratio of F50 clonal expansion to chaos observed in the TCRdist matrix. Welch's t-statistics and random forest were used to reduce the features to 13 V-J combinations, which were then used as input to a naive Bayes classifier. The Morisita-Horn index was used to measure how similar the thyroid and blood repertoires were. TCRdb took the public reads, trimmed them with fastp at Q25, ran MiXCR for clone calling and kept in-frame beta chains. Identical CDR3 protein sequences are pooled into one entry, listed with their most common genes and DNA. The V and J calls reflect TCRdb's pipeline rather than the authors' work. This sample has more than 1,000,000 distinct CDR3 sequences in its table, and less than 45% of those were observed once. Of the sample, around 10% falls within the top ten clones.

What the study reported, not specific to this receptor: Among expanded thyroid clonotypes with frequency above 0.001, most also showed up in blood, which suggests that blood repertoires may reflect the thyroid immune response. The 13-signature model separated ophthalmopathy from stable hyperthyroidism with roughly 88% sensitivity and about 81% specificity in cross-validation, and 80%/75% in the test set. No statistical method was used to predetermine the sample size, and group allocation was not hidden from the investigators. In validation, the model predicted ophthalmopathy progression with nearly 71% sensitivity and about 73% specificity; 12 predicted patients were CT-confirmed with GO in a median of 6.5 months.

Hyperthyroidism patients were newly diagnosed, were aged 18 to 65 years, and had a disease duration under 2 months. Patients with other autoimmune diseases, uncontrolled infections, pregnancy or lactation were excluded from the study. Clinical symptoms, serum thyroxine, TRAb, thyroid ultrasound and orbital computed tomography formed the basis of the diagnosis. Trizol reagent was used to extract the total RNA, and its quality was then checked on an Agilent 2100 Bioanalyzer. CDR1 is given as SQVTM and CDR2 as ANQGSEA, both from the germline V gene. The CDR3 sequence holds 15 residues, the cysteine and phenylalanine included. Kept here is only the CDR3 DNA, which spans 45 bases and is read in frame from base 1. The junction shows trimming of 3 bases on V and 3 bases on J, plus 17 bases between the germline ends.

Sequenced sample: peripheral blood or thyroid tissue (not recorded which). This clonotype was sampled from an adult man with Graves' hyperthyroidism. The chain is assembled from TRBV29-1 and TRBJ1-2, with a weak D call of TRBD1 (6 bases match). The CDR3 amino acid sequence is: CSVDQEGRGDYGYTF. The DNA sequence follows: TGCAGCGTTGACCAAGAAGGCAGGGGAGACTATGGCTACACCTTC. The full variable domain, completed from the reference TRBV29-1 and TRBJ1-2 proteins outside the CDR3, reads SAVISQKPSRDICQRGTSLTIQCQVDSQVTMMFWYRQQPGQSLTLIATANQGSEATYESGFVIDKFPISRPNLTFSTLTVSNMSPEDSSIYLCSVDQEGRGDYGYTFGSGTRLTVV.